One and the same sample provided the 24 T cell receptor beta chains below, sequenced in a study of T cell repertoires in cytomegalovirus infection (dated by TCRdb to about 2019). For these TCRs, the target antigens are not known. The treatment or condition label, as the study defines it: in vitro stimulation with specific CMV peptide epitopes to enrich CMV-specific T cells. Sequencing relied on an Illumina HiSeq 1500. The raw public reads went through TCRdb reprocessing: fastp at Q25, MiXCR clone calling, in-frame beta chains kept. Identical CDR3 protein sequences are pooled into one entry, listed with their most common genes and DNA. For this sample there are fewer than 350,000 distinct CDR3 sequences; 29% appear just once. The ten largest clonotypes hold 15% to 25% of the sample. The specimen was cultured PBMCs, collected from culture after CMV antigen stimulation. These receptors all come from a human donor in good health (CMV status not recorded). Some clones in this sample may be carry-over from other donors' samples.

DNA of the CDR3: TGTGCCAGCAAGCTTTCCTATGGCTACACCTTC. Its translation is CASKLSYGYTF. The chain has TRBV2 and TRBJ1-2; D unresolved. V was clipped by 7 bases and J by 4 bases, with 7 bases between them. The CDR3 runs to 11 residues. Germline V gene data show CDR1 as SNHLY and CDR2 as FYNNEI. Full variable domain (remainder filled in from reference TRBV2 and TRBJ1-2): EPEVTQTPSHQVTQMGQEVILRCVPISNHLYFYWYRQILGQKVEFLVSFYNNEISEKSEIFDDQFSVERPDGSNFTLKIRSTKLEDSAMYFCASKLSYGYTFGSGTRLTVV.

The chain joins TRBV18 to TRBJ1-1; D gene uncertain. Germline CDR1 is KGHSH and CDR2 is LQKENI. CDR3 length equals 13 residues. Deletions cut 4 bases from V and 4 bases from J, with 10 bases between. The CDR3 spells CASSQTAVTEAFF. CDR3 coding DNA: TGTGCCAGCTCACAAACAGCTGTCACTGAAGCTTTCTTT.

The genes are TRBV20-1 and TRBJ1-6; D gene unclear. V lost 0 bases, J lost 0 bases, and 9 bases lay in between. Germline V gives CDR1 DFQATT, CDR2 SNEGSKA (reference sequence). The CDR3 is made up of 16 amino acids. CDR3 in amino acids: CSARDRGSSYNSPLHF. As DNA, the CDR3 is TGCAGTGCTAGAGATCGAGGCAGCTCCTATAATTCACCCCTCCACTTT.

Comment on this clonotype: At one of its ends the junction is not consistent with the germline gene, which may arise from a read error. The gene calls are TRBV6-6 and TRBJ1-2, with 7 bases identical to TRBD1. The germline V gene encodes CDR1 MNHNY and CDR2 SVGAGI (reference sequence). The CDR3 consists of 11 residues. The CDR3 region has the DNA TGTGCCAGCAGTCCAACAGGGGTCGTCGCCTTC. Protein sequence: CASSPTGVVAF.

This clonotype was picked up a small number of times. The genes are TRBV5-1 and TRBJ2-7; 8 bases map to TRBD1. Unmatched junction bases numbered 3, after V lost 0 bases and J lost 4 bases. This CDR3 has 14 amino acids. Germline V gene sequence: CDR1 SGHRS, CDR2 YFSETQ. CDR3 sequence (DNA): TGCGCCAGCAGCTTGGTAACAGGGGGGTACGAGCAGTACTTC. Its protein product is CASSLVTGGYEQYF.

CDR3 in amino acids: CASSWQKQGSPSGANVLTF. CDR3 in DNA: TGCGCCAGCAGCTGGCAAAAACAGGGCTCCCCCTCTGGGGCCAACGTCCTGACTTTC. The chain employs TRBV5-1 and TRBJ2-6, with D perhaps matching TRBD1 (6 bases). CDR3 length: 19 amino acids. Per germline, CDR1 SGHRS and CDR2 YFSETQ. V was cut by 3 bases and J by 0 bases, with 19 bases left in between. The complete variable domain, with remaining parts taken from reference TRBV5-1 and TRBJ2-6, reads KAGVTQTPRYLIKTRGQQVTLSCSPISGHRSVSWYQQTPGQGLQFLFEYFSETQRNKGNFPGRFSGRQFSNSRSEMNVSTLELGDSALYLCASSWQKQGSPSGANVLTFGAGSRLTVL.

The genes are TRBV6-2 or TRBV6-3 and TRBJ1-2; D unclear. The V gene's germline CDR1 is MNHEY and CDR2 SVGEGT. V lost 6 bases and J lost 3, with 17 bases in between. The CDR3 sequence is 15 residues long. The DNA for the CDR3 is TGTGCCAGCAGACACCTTCCCCCAGAGGACTATGGCTACACCTTC. This gives the protein CASRHLPPEDYGYTF.

This clonotype was seen at least ten times. The V call is TRBV7-2, the J call TRBJ2-1; 7 bases are a match to TRBD1. The length of the CDR3 is 14 residues. The germline gives CDR1 SGHTA, CDR2 FQGNSA. J was trimmed by 0 bases and V by 6 bases; bases with no gene match: 2. The CDR3 DNA is TGTGCCAGCAGGGACAGGAGCTCCTACAATGAGCAGTTCTTC. Amino acid sequence: CASRDRSSYNEQFF.

This clonotype occurred many times. The V gene is TRBV7-2, the J gene TRBJ2-1; 9 bases line up with TRBD2. V shed 1 base and J 4 bases; nucleotides not matched to a gene: 5. Germline CDR1 reads SGHTA; CDR2 reads FQGNSA. The CDR3 totals 16 residues. The CDR3 sequence: CASSLEGAGGYNEQFF. In DNA form, the CDR3 reads TGTGCCAGCAGCTTAGAGGGGGCGGGAGGGTACAATGAGCAGTTCTTC.

The rearrangement links TRBV20-1 to TRBJ1-6; 7 nucleotides match TRBD1. The germline CDR1 and CDR2 sequences are DFQATT and SNEGSKA (reference sequence). The CDR3 is made up of 13 amino acids. V trimming: 2 bases; J trimming: 7 bases; junction bases outside the gene matches: 2. The DNA for the CDR3 is TGCAGTGCTAGAAAGGGGGCAAATTCACCCCTCCACTTT. Amino acid sequence: CSARKGANSPLHF.

This clonotype was counted a few times. The V and J genes are TRBV6-2 or TRBV6-3 and TRBJ2-1, with D possibly being TRBD1 (6 bases). CDR3 size: 12 residues. V was shortened by 7 bases and J by 9 bases, with 13 bases between the two germline ends. Germline V gene lookup returns CDR1 MNHEY and CDR2 SVGEGT. CDR3: CASTRTVGEQFF. The CDR3 DNA reads as TGTGCCAGCACCAGGACAGTTGGTGAGCAGTTCTTC.

The chain employs TRBV19 and TRBJ1-6; TRBD1 aligns across 8 bases. Germline V lookup: CDR1 LNHDA, CDR2 SQIVND (reference sequence). The V and J ends lost 7 bases and 6 bases, in that order; junction bases with no gene match: 11. The CDR3 sequence is 16 residues long. The CDR3 DNA is TGTGCCAGTACGGGTTGGACAGGGCACTCTAATTCACCCCTCCACTTT. Its protein is CASTGWTGHSNSPLHF.

The rearrangement joins TRBV11-3 to TRBJ2-3, with a possible D match to TRBD2 (5 bases). Germline lookup yields CDR1 SGHNT and CDR2 YENEEA. Trimming shortened V by 4 bases and J by 0 bases, and 17 bases separated the two germline ends. The CDR3 is made up of 17 amino acids. The CDR3 DNA follows: TGTGCCAGCAGCTCCCACGGGGAGTACCCAAGCACAGATACGCAGTATTTT. Translated, it gives CASSSHGEYPSTDTQYF. Full variable domain (outside the CDR3, taken from reference TRBV11-3 and TRBJ2-3): EAGVVQSPRYKIIEKKQPVAFWCNPISGHNTLYWYLQNLGQGPELLIRYENEEAVDDSQLPKDRFSAERLKGVDSTLKIQPAELGDSAVYLCASSSHGEYPSTDTQYFGPGTRLTVL.

This chain links TRBV19 with TRBJ2-7; 7 nucleotides agree with TRBD1. With 6 bases clipped from V and 3 bases from J, the junction kept 11 bases outside the gene matches. Germline CDR1 reads LNHDA; CDR2 reads SQIVND (reference sequence). The CDR3 is made up of 15 amino acids. CDR3: CASRPLQGNIYEQYF. In DNA form, the CDR3 reads TGTGCCAGTAGACCATTACAGGGGAATATCTACGAGCAGTACTTC.

This clonotype was counted at least ten times. This chain connects TRBV7-8 to TRBJ2-5; 12 nucleotides agree with TRBD2. J gave up 5 bases and V 1 base, and 8 bases lay outside the gene matches. The CDR3 sequence is 17 residues long. CDR1 and CDR2 from the germline V gene are SGHVS and FQNEAQ. The CDR3 DNA reads as TGTGCCAGCAGCTTAGTGCCTAGCGGGGGGGCCGCGGAGACCCAGTACTTC. Its protein is CASSLVPSGGAAETQYF.

This clonotype was seen only a few times. V gene TRBV6-1 combines with J gene TRBJ1-5; the D is unclear. The germline V gene encodes CDR1 MNHNS and CDR2 SASEGT. The CDR3 sequence is 14 residues long. Trimming shortened V by 5 bases and J by 3 bases, and 11 bases separated the two germline ends. CDR3 loop: CASSRGVDNQPQHF. The CDR3 nucleotides are TGTGCCAGCAGTCGCGGGGTGGACAATCAGCCCCAGCATTTT.

The CDR3 reads CASSPWTSGDTQYF. The CDR3 nucleotides read TGTGCCAGCAGCCCTTGGACTAGCGGGGATACGCAGTATTTT. The gene calls are TRBV3-1 and TRBJ2-3; 11 bases map to TRBD2. The V gene end was trimmed by 4 bases and the J gene end by 6 bases; junction bases not matched to a gene: 3. CDR1 is LGHDT, CDR2 YNNKEL, per germline (reference sequence). This CDR3 spans 14 amino acids.

Here the CDR3 reads CAIRMTGTSGAVYEQYF. As DNA, the CDR3 is TGTGCCATCAGGATGACCGGGACTAGCGGAGCCGTGTACGAGCAGTACTTC. The rearrangement uses TRBV10-3 and TRBJ2-7; TRBD2 aligns across 11 bases. The germline V gene has CDR1 ENHRY and CDR2 SYGVKD. The CDR3 sequence is 17 residues long. V lost 6 bases to trimming and J lost 4 bases; unmatched junction nucleotides: 14.

This clonotype was seen a few times. This chain connects TRBV27 to TRBJ1-2; a possible D gene is TRBD1 (6 bases). Germline CDR1 MNHEY, CDR2 SMNVEV (reference sequence). Trimming cost V 3 bases and J 10 bases, with 15 bases left between them. This CDR3 has 13 amino acids. CDR3 protein: CASSFSGGIDYTF. CDR3 DNA sequence: TGTGCCAGCAGTTTCTCGGGGGGCATTGACTACACCTTC.

The CDR3 DNA reads TGTGCCAGCAGTATCAGGGGGCTCGCCTATGGCTACACCTTC. This codes for CASSIRGLAYGYTF. This chain connects TRBV27 to TRBJ1-2; 8 bases fit TRBD1. The CDR3 covers 14 residues. V was pared by 5 bases and J by 4 bases, with 6 bases of the junction left unmatched. CDR1 is MNHEY and CDR2 is SMNVEV in the germline V gene (reference sequence).

This chain uses TRBV12-3 or TRBV12-4 with TRBJ2-3, with 10 bases matching TRBD2. The CDR3 is 18 residues long. After removal of 6 bases from V and 0 bases from J, the junction contained 12 bases not matched to a gene. This chain's CDR3 is CASRSSPRLAGSTDTQYF. CDR3 sequence (DNA): TGTGCCAGCAGATCCAGTCCCAGACTAGCGGGTAGCACAGATACGCAGTATTTT.

The sample holds a few counts of this clonotype. This chain links TRBV7-2 with TRBJ1-2; D not certain. V was pared by 5 bases and J by 5 bases, with 6 bases between. Germline V gene lookup returns CDR1 SGHTA and CDR2 FQGNSA. The CDR3 spans 11 residues. The CDR3 region is CASSGVYGYTF. CDR3 nucleotide sequence: TGTGCCAGCAGCGGGGTATATGGCTACACCTTC.

The table lists this clonotype with many counts. The genes are TRBV7-2 and TRBJ2-3; TRBD2 aligns across 11 bases. The CDR3 consists of 14 residues. Germline V lookup: CDR1 SGHTA, CDR2 FQGNSA. The junction had 9 bases not matched to a gene; V was cut back by 5 bases and J by 11 bases. CDR3 protein: CASSGTSGIEKQYF. CDR3 nucleotide sequence: TGTGCCAGCAGCGGGACTAGCGGAATCGAAAAGCAGTATTTT.

The V gene is TRBV29-1, the J gene TRBJ1-2; TRBD1 is a possible D gene (6 bases). Per the germline V gene, CDR1 is SQVTM and CDR2 is ANQGSEA. Trimming took off 6 bases at V and 2 bases at J, with 16 bases between the two ends. The CDR3 spans 14 residues. CDR3 protein: CSVDRADRNYGYTF. Here the CDR3 DNA reads TGCAGCGTCGATCGGGCGGACAGAAACTATGGCTACACCTTC.